This T cell receptor beta chain was documented in a study of control samples from healthy donors and cancer patients. This CDR3 spans 15 amino acids. Germline lookup yields CDR1 LNHNV and CDR2 YYDKDF (reference sequence). V shed 3 bases and J shed 4 bases, with 12 bases lying between them. The repertoire was sequenced with immunoSEQ multiplex PCR; TCRdb's copy has only in-frame clones and lacks some. The data contain about 160,000 clones, 90% to 95% of them singletons. This TCR was sampled from a man aged 55-75 years with colorectal cancer. The sample taken for sequencing was PBMCs. V gene TRBV15 combines with J gene TRBJ2-2, with D perhaps TRBD1 or TRBD2 (6 bases each). The CDR3, as DNA: TGTGCCACCAGCAGCCGGGGGCGGGGCACCGGGGAGCTGTTTTTT. Amino acid sequence: CATSSRGRGTGELFF.